The following is a T cell receptor (beta chain) sequence with its context. The data were taken from a study of T cells after yellow fever vaccination. Germline-derived CDR1 and CDR2 are SGHRS and YFSETQ. This CDR3 has 15 amino acids. The V end lost 4 bases, the J end lost 8 bases, and 21 bases lay between the germline ends. TCRdb independently ran MiXCR on the 5' RACE reads; one entry per CDR3 protein. The sample has roughly 250,000 distinct CDR3 sequences; 10% to 15% are singletons. This specimen consisted of CD4+ T cells sorted from PBMCs, obtained 45 days after the yellow fever booster vaccination. The origin of this receptor is a man aged 30 to 39 who received the YFV17D yellow fever vaccine. The chain is built from TRBV5-1 and TRBJ2-5; D unclear. CDR3 sequence reads: CASSLNPGDLVTQYF. The CDR3 bases are TGCGCCAGCAGCCTAAATCCAGGCGACTTGGTAACCCAGTACTTC.